These T cell receptor beta chains were read from a single sample in a study of CD8+ T cells in alopecia areata. Produced via immunoSEQ multiplex PCR; TCRdb's table is partial and in-frame only. The sample consists of 150,000 to 200,000 clones, over 50% of them appearing once. The source material was CD4+ T cells sorted from blood, sampled at week 0. The receptors were gathered from a human donor with alopecia areata. The CDR3 runs from the conserved cysteine through the conserved F or W. D genes are given only for firm matches. The size field is filled for only some rows; it gives once, few, many or a size class.

D gene: TRBD1; clone size: -; V gene: TRBV10-2; J gene: TRBJ1-1; CDR3 DNA: TGCGCCAGCAGTGATGTAGGGACAGGGATGAACACTGAAGCTTTCTTT; CDR3 protein: CASSDVGTGMNTEAFF
D gene: -; clone size: -; V gene: TRBV10-3; J gene: TRBJ2-3; CDR3 DNA: TGTGCCATCAGCGAACAGTCAGATACGCAGTATTTT; CDR3 protein: CAISEQSDTQYF
D gene: -; clone size: -; V gene: TRBV7-9; J gene: TRBJ2-7; CDR3 DNA: TGTGCCAGCAGCGAACCGGGACATAACTCCTACGAGCAGTACTTC; CDR3 protein: CASSEPGHNSYEQYF
D gene: -; clone size: -; V gene: TRBV5-6; J gene: TRBJ1-5; CDR3 DNA: TGTGCCAGCAGCTTGGCAGGGACCAATCAGCCCCAGCATTTT; CDR3 protein: CASSLAGTNQPQHF
D gene: -; clone size: few; V gene: TRBV29-1; J gene: TRBJ1-1; CDR3 DNA: TGCAGCGTTGTAAAGGGGATCAACACTGAAGCTTTCTTT; CDR3 protein: CSVVKGINTEAFF
D gene: -; clone size: few; V gene: TRBV6-1; J gene: TRBJ2-5; CDR3 DNA: TGTGCCAGCAGTGCCGGGACACCACAAGAGACCCAGTACTTC; CDR3 protein: CASSAGTPQETQYF
D gene: -; clone size: many; V gene: TRBV13; J gene: TRBJ1-2; CDR3 DNA: TGTGCCAGCAGCTTAGGGTCGACAGGTTATGGCTACACCTTC; CDR3 protein: CASSLGSTGYGYTF
D gene: -; clone size: -; V gene: TRBV5-1; J gene: TRBJ2-7; CDR3 DNA: TGCGCCAGCAGCTACAGGGAGTCAGGCGAGCAGTACTTC; CDR3 protein: CASSYRESGEQYF
D gene: -; clone size: once; V gene: TRBV6-7; J gene: TRBJ1-5; CDR3 DNA: TGTGCCGGCAGCCTAGCCAGGGCGATAGGCAATCAGCCCCAGCATTTT; CDR3 protein: CAGSLARAIGNQPQHF
D gene: -; clone size: -; V gene: TRBV11-2; J gene: TRBJ2-3; CDR3 DNA: TGTGCCAGCAGCAACCCCCTGAGGCGGTGGACGCAGTATTTT; CDR3 protein: CASSNPLRRWTQYF
D gene: -; clone size: few; V gene: TRBV2; J gene: TRBJ2-7; CDR3 DNA: TGTGCCAGCAGTGAAGGGGGACTTAGGCACTTC; CDR3 protein: CASSEGGLRHF
D gene: TRBD2; clone size: -; V gene: TRBV19; J gene: TRBJ2-3; CDR3 DNA: TGTGCCAGTAGTATCGGGGGGAGCACAGATACGCAGTATTTT; CDR3 protein: CASSIGGSTDTQYF
D gene: -; clone size: -; V gene: TRBV30; J gene: TRBJ1-2; CDR3 DNA: TGTGCCTGGAATTCTCAATTTACTTATGGCTACACCTTC; CDR3 protein: CAWNSQFTYGYTF
D gene: -; clone size: few; V gene: TRBV7-8; J gene: TRBJ2-2; CDR3 DNA: TGTGCCAGCAGCCAAACCGGTTCCAGGGCCGGGGAGCTGTTTTTT; CDR3 protein: CASSQTGSRAGELFF
D gene: TRBD1; clone size: -; V gene: TRBV2; J gene: TRBJ2-3; CDR3 DNA: TGTGCCAGCAGAGCGGACAGGGGGATTACAGATACGCAGTATTTT; CDR3 protein: CASRADRGITDTQYF
D gene: -; clone size: -; V gene: TRBV7-9; J gene: TRBJ2-5; CDR3 DNA: TGTGCCAGCAGCTTCGTACAGAACCAAGAGACCCAGTACTTC; CDR3 protein: CASSFVQNQETQYF
D gene: -; clone size: few; V gene: TRBV29-1; J gene: TRBJ1-1; CDR3 DNA: TGCAGCGTTGAATTAAGGGGCCTGAACACTGAAGCTTTCTTT; CDR3 protein: CSVELRGLNTEAFF
D gene: -; clone size: many; V gene: TRBV5-6; J gene: TRBJ2-3; CDR3 DNA: TGTGCCAGCAGCTTGCCACCAGGGCTCACAGATACGCAGTATTTT; CDR3 protein: CASSLPPGLTDTQYF
D gene: TRBD2; clone size: -; V gene: TRBV6-6; J gene: TRBJ2-7; CDR3 DNA: TGTGCCAGCAACCAACTCGGTCTAGCGGGGGCCTACGAGCAGTACTTC; CDR3 protein: CASNQLGLAGAYEQYF
D gene: -; clone size: -; V gene: TRBV5-1; J gene: TRBJ2-5; CDR3 DNA: TGCGCCAGCCGACAGTACCAAGAGACCCAGTACTTC; CDR3 protein: CASRQYQETQYF
D gene: -; clone size: -; V gene: TRBV7-8; J gene: TRBJ2-7; CDR3 DNA: TGTGCCAGCAGCCCGCGGGGTTCCTACGAGCAGTACTTC; CDR3 protein: CASSPRGSYEQYF
D gene: -; clone size: -; V gene: TRBV30; J gene: TRBJ1-5; CDR3 DNA: TGTGCCTGGAGCCGCGGGCAGAACAATCAGCCCCAGCATTTT; CDR3 protein: CAWSRGQNNQPQHF
D gene: -; clone size: -; V gene: TRBV2; J gene: TRBJ2-3; CDR3 DNA: TGTGCCAGCACCGTGTTAGGGGGTGTAGATACGCAGTATTTT; CDR3 protein: CASTVLGGVDTQYF
D gene: -; clone size: -; V gene: TRBV30; J gene: TRBJ1-1; CDR3 DNA: TGTGCCTGGAGTGTACTGGTTCGGAACACTGAAGCTTTCTTT; CDR3 protein: CAWSVLVRNTEAFF
D gene: -; clone size: -; V gene: TRBV6-5; J gene: TRBJ1-2; CDR3 DNA: TGTGCCAGCAGTTACTTGGGCAGGGCCTTCTATGGCTACACCTTC; CDR3 protein: CASSYLGRAFYGYTF
D gene: TRBD2; clone size: -; V gene: TRBV25-1; J gene: TRBJ2-7; CDR3 DNA: TGTGCCAGCAGGGGGACTGCTAGCGGGGTGGGGCCATACGAGCAGTACTTC; CDR3 protein: CASRGTASGVGPYEQYF
D gene: -; clone size: once; V gene: TRBV2; J gene: TRBJ2-5; CDR3 DNA: TGTGCCAGCAGTGATGAGGTTTCCCTCGTTATTCAGTACTTC; CDR3 protein: CASSDEVSLVIQYF
D gene: -; clone size: -; V gene: TRBV30; J gene: TRBJ1-1; CDR3 DNA: TGTGCCTGGACCCCGGGGGGACCCACTGAAGCTTTCTTT; CDR3 protein: CAWTPGGPTEAFF
D gene: -; clone size: few; V gene: TRBV6-1; J gene: TRBJ1-6; CDR3 DNA: TGTGCCAGCAGTGAACACGCTACTATATTTTCACCCCTCCACTTT; CDR3 protein: CASSEHATIFSPLHF
D gene: -; clone size: -; V gene: TRBV29-1; J gene: TRBJ2-3; CDR3 DNA: TGCAGCGTTGAGGGGGAGGGGGCCACAGATACGCAGTATTTT; CDR3 protein: CSVEGEGATDTQYF
D gene: TRBD1; clone size: -; V gene: TRBV29-1; J gene: TRBJ2-1; CDR3 DNA: TGCAGCGTTGGAGGGACAGGCTACAATGAGCAGTTCTTC; CDR3 protein: CSVGGTGYNEQFF
D gene: -; clone size: -; V gene: TRBV7-2; J gene: TRBJ2-1; CDR3 DNA: TGTGCCAGCAGCTTCATAAACTACTGGGATGAGCAGTTCTTC; CDR3 protein: CASSFINYWDEQFF
D gene: -; clone size: -; V gene: TRBV10-3; J gene: TRBJ2-7; CDR3 DNA: TGTGCCATCAGTGAGCTCAACGAGCAGTACTTC; CDR3 protein: CAISELNEQYF
D gene: -; clone size: -; V gene: TRBV7-3; J gene: TRBJ1-5; CDR3 DNA: TGTGCCAGCAGCTTAGGGAGAGGTGAGCCCCAGCATTTT; CDR3 protein: CASSLGRGEPQHF
D gene: -; clone size: -; V gene: TRBV29-1; J gene: TRBJ2-3; CDR3 DNA: TGCAGCGTTGAGGGGGGCTCAGATACGCAGTATTTT; CDR3 protein: CSVEGGSDTQYF
D gene: -; clone size: -; V gene: TRBV6-1; J gene: TRBJ2-5; CDR3 DNA: TGTGCCAGCACCCTTCAAGAGACCCAGTACTTC; CDR3 protein: CASTLQETQYF
D gene: TRBD2; clone size: -; V gene: TRBV4-2; J gene: TRBJ2-3; CDR3 DNA: TGTGCCAGCAGCCCCGTAGACGGACTAGCGGGGAGCACAGATACGCAGTATTTT; CDR3 protein: CASSPVDGLAGSTDTQYF
D gene: -; clone size: -; V gene: TRBV7-2; J gene: TRBJ2-2; CDR3 DNA: TGTGCCAGCAGCTTCGGTTGGGGTCAGGGGAACACCGGGGAGCTGTTTTTT; CDR3 protein: CASSFGWGQGNTGELFF
D gene: TRBD1; clone size: once; V gene: TRBV5-1; J gene: TRBJ2-2; CDR3 DNA: TGCGCCAGCAGCCGAACCCGGGACAGGGATGTCGGGGAGCTGTTTTTT; CDR3 protein: CASSRTRDRDVGELFF
D gene: -; clone size: -; V gene: TRBV5-6; J gene: TRBJ1-4; CDR3 DNA: TGTGCCAGCAGCCAAGGACTAATTGAAAAACTGTTTTTT; CDR3 protein: CASSQGLIEKLFF
D gene: -; clone size: -; V gene: TRBV29-1; J gene: TRBJ2-7; CDR3 DNA: TGCAGCGTTGCCCTCCTGGACCTCTCCTACGAGCAGTACTTC; CDR3 protein: CSVALLDLSYEQYF
D gene: -; clone size: -; V gene: TRBV29-1; J gene: TRBJ1-1; CDR3 DNA: TGCAGCGTTGTCTCCGAACAGCCTGAAGCTTTCTTT; CDR3 protein: CSVVSEQPEAFF